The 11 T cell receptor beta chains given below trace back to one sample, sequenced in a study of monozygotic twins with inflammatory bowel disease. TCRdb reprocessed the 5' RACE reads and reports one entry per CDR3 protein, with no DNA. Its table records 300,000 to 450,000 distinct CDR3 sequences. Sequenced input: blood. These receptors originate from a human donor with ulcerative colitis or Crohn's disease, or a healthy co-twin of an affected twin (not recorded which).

CDR3 protein: CASSPRQGSLYEQYF. The chain combines TRBV5-1 with TRBJ2-7; TCRdb reports TRBD1, a call that lacks DNA to check it against. CDR1 SGHRS and CDR2 YFSETQ come from the germline V gene. This CDR3 spans 15 amino acids.

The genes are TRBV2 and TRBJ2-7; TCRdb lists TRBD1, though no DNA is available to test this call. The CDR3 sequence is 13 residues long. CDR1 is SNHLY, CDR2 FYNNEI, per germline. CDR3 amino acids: CASRWGFGGEQYF.

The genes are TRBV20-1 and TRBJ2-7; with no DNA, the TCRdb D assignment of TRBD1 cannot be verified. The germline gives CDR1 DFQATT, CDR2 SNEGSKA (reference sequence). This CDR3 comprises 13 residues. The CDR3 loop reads CSARDRVIYEQYF.

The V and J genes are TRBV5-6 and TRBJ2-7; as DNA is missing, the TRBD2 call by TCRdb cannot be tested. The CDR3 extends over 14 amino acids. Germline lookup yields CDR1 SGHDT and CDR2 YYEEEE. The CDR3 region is CASSLGLAIYEQYF.

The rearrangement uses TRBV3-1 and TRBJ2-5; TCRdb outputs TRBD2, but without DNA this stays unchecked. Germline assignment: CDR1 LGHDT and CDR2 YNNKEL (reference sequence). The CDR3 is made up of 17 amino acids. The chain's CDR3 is CASSQAPPGLARETQYF.

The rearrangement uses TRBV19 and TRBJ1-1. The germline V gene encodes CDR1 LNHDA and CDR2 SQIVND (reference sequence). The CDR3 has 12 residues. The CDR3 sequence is CASSIAITEAFF.

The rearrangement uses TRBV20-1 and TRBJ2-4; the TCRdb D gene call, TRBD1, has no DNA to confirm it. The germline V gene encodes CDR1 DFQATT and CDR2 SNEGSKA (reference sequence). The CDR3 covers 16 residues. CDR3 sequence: CSARKPDGALGGNQYF.

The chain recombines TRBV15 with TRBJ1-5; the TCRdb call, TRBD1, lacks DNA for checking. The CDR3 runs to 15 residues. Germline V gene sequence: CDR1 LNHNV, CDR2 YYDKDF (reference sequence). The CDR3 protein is CATSRDPGENQPQHF.

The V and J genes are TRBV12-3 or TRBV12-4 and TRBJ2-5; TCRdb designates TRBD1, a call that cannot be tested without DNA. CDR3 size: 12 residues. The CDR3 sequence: CASGQPQETQYF.

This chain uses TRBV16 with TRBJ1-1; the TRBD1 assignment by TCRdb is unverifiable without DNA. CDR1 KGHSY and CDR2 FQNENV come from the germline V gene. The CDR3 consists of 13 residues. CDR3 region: CASSQSWGGEAFF.

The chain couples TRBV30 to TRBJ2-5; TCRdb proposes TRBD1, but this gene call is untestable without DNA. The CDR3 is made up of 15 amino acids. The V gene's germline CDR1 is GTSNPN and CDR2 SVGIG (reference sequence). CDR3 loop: CAWSRPGSTWETQYF.